The source of this T cell receptor (beta chain) is a study of cytomegalovirus exposure and HLA in healthy donors. Overall study results and limits: Investigators reported approximately 170 TCR beta chains as tied to cytomegalovirus. Later, TCR association rates were found to vary by HLA locus, highest for DRB1 and lowest for HLA-C.

Primers for the PCR totalled 60 Vbeta and 13 Jbeta. Sequenced by immunoSEQ multiplex PCR; TCRdb stores in-frame clones only, minus some. The table shows approximately 170,000 clones, with roughly 83% occurring only once. Germline V gives CDR1 SGDLS, CDR2 YYNGEE. This CDR3 has 15 amino acids. The V segment lost 10 bases and the J segment 6 bases; nucleotides outside the gene matches: 12. A note on this clone: Its cognate antigen is unknown.

The specimen sequenced was PBMCs. This clonotype was sampled from a woman aged 45-65 years in good health and CMV-seronegative. This chain connects TRBV9 to TRBJ2-2, with 10 nucleotides matching TRBD2. CDR3 bases: TGTGCCTCAGGGGGGGCTAGCGGGAGTCCCGGGGAGCTGTTTTTT. It yields the protein CASGGASGSPGELFF.